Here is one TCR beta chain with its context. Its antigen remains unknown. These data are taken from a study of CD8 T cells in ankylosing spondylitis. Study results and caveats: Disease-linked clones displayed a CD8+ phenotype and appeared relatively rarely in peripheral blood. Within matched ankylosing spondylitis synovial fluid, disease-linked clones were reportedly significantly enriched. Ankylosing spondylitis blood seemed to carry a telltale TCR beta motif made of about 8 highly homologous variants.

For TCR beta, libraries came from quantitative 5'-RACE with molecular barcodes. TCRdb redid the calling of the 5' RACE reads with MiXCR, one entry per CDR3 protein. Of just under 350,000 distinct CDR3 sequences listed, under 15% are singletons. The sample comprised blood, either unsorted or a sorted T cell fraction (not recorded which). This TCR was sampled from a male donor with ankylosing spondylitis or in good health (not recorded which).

DNA for the CDR3: TGTGCCAGCAGCTTAGGCCCCCAGGATGAGCAGTTCTTC. Protein: CASSLGPQDEQFF. The chain recombines TRBV11-2 with TRBJ2-1, with D unresolved. This CDR3 has 13 residues. Trimming removed 1 base at V and 8 bases at J, with 9 bases between. CDR1 and CDR2 from the germline V gene are SGHAT and FQNNGV.